Listed here is a single T cell receptor beta chain. This specimen comes from a study of cytomegalovirus exposure and HLA in healthy donors. Study in general: Clustering assigned about 80% of the approximately 400 genotyped donors to the Caucasian-associated ancestry cluster.

This CDR3 is 19 amino acids long. J gave up 0 bases and V 0 bases, and 5 bases lay outside the gene matches. Per germline, CDR1 SGHDT and CDR2 YYEEEE. 13 Jbeta primers and 60 Vbeta primers were used for the PCR. Produced via immunoSEQ multiplex PCR; TCRdb's table is partial and in-frame only. This table holds approximately 89,000 clones, about 85% found once. This chain connects TRBV5-6 to TRBJ2-1; TRBD2 matches 14 bases. This receptor was identified in a man aged 40-55 years in good health and CMV-seropositive. Sequenced sample: PBMCs. This chain's CDR3 is CASSLGGLAGGTSYNEQFF. As DNA, the CDR3 is TGTGCCAGCAGCTTGGGAGGACTAGCGGGAGGCACCTCCTACAATGAGCAGTTCTTC.